These 20 T cell receptor beta chains were all obtained from the same sample, sequenced in a study of blood T cell repertoires in COVID-19. The table came from immunoSEQ multiplex PCR; TCRdb's copy has only in-frame clones and leaves some out. The table shows over 200,000 clones, with roughly 87% occurring only once. Sequenced sample: peripheral blood. Every receptor here comes from a man in his forties or fifties with active or convalescent COVID-19.

The chain employs TRBV2 and TRBJ1-3; 8 nucleotides agree with TRBD1. Unmatched junction bases numbered 5, after V lost 6 bases and J lost 4 bases. The CDR3 sequence is 14 residues long. Per the germline V gene, CDR1 is SNHLY and CDR2 is FYNNEI. The chain's CDR3 is CASREQGGGNTIYF. In nucleotides, the CDR3 is TGTGCCAGCAGGGAACAGGGGGGCGGAAACACCATATATTTT.

J is TRBJ2-3 and V is TRBV5-4, with D possibly TRBD2 on 5 matching bases. Trimming took off 4 bases at V and 2 bases at J, with 20 bases between the two ends. Germline assignment: CDR1 SGHNT and CDR2 YYREEE (reference sequence). This CDR3 has 17 residues. The CDR3 region is CASSRKGRVGDTDTQYF. Here the CDR3 DNA reads TGTGCCAGCAGCCGGAAAGGGCGGGTGGGAGACACAGATACGCAGTATTTT.

This clone was observed a few times. The chain has TRBV4-1 and TRBJ2-1; TRBD2 agrees at 11 bases. Germline V lookup: CDR1 MGHRA, CDR2 YSYEKL. V trimming: 0 bases; J trimming: 7 bases; junction bases outside the gene matches: 8. This CDR3 has 17 amino acids. The CDR3, as DNA: TGCGCCAGCAGCCAAGATTACCTAGCGGGGGGTATGAATGAGCAGTTCTTC. It yields the protein CASSQDYLAGGMNEQFF.

The V call is TRBV6-6, the J call TRBJ2-1; 7 bases fit TRBD1. V trimming: 5 bases; J trimming: 4 bases; junction bases outside the gene matches: 8. Germline V lookup: CDR1 MNHNY, CDR2 SVGAGI (reference sequence). CDR3 length equals 15 residues. The CDR3 DNA reads as TGTGCCAGCAGTCCGGGGACAGTTTCATACAATGAGCAGTTCTTC. Its protein is CASSPGTVSYNEQFF.

The chain couples TRBV5-1 to TRBJ1-1; tentatively, D is TRBD1 (5 bases). CDR1 SGHRS and CDR2 YFSETQ come from the germline V gene. The V end was cut by 2 bases, the J end by 3 bases, with 11 bases between. The CDR3 is 14 residues long. The CDR3 loop is CASSFQGQDTEAFF. In DNA, the CDR3 is TGCGCCAGCAGCTTCCAGGGTCAAGACACTGAAGCTTTCTTT.

This sequence joins TRBV19 and TRBJ2-1; 9 positions match TRBD2. Trimming removed 4 bases from V and 0 bases from J; junction bases left unmatched: 4. There are 16 residues in the CDR3. CDR1 LNHDA and CDR2 SQIVND come from the germline V gene (reference sequence). Written as DNA, the CDR3 is TGTGCCAGTAGTAGGACTAGCGTTAGCTCCTACAATGAGCAGTTCTTC. Its protein is CASSRTSVSSYNEQFF.

This clone was recorded once. The CDR3 is CASSLQGAEGYTF. CDR3 nucleotides: TGTGCCAGCAGTCTACAGGGCGCGGAAGGCTACACCTTC. The chain links TRBV11-2 to TRBJ1-2; tentatively, D is TRBD1 (6 bases). The CDR3 is 13 amino acids. V lost 6 bases, J lost 8 bases, and 16 bases lay in between. Germline CDR1 is SGHAT and CDR2 is FQNNGV.

The chain carries TRBV19 and TRBJ2-7; 8 bases are shared with TRBD1. V trimming: 5 bases; J trimming: 5 bases; junction bases outside the gene matches: 11. Germline CDR1 and CDR2: LNHDA and SQIVND (reference sequence). The CDR3 consists of 15 residues. The CDR3 coding sequence is TGTGCCAGTAGTCCCTCGCAGGGGGCGAAAAACGAGCAGTACTTC. Translated: CASSPSQGAKNEQYF.

On this clone itself: Within the sample, other DNA sequences also encode this same CDR3. V and J are TRBV7-9 and TRBJ2-2; 9 positions agree with TRBD2. The CDR3 is 15 amino acids. V gave up 3 bases and J gave up 2 bases; unmatched junction bases: 1. CDR1 SEHNR and CDR2 FQNEAQ come from the germline V gene (reference sequence). Here the CDR3 DNA reads TGTGCCAGCAGCTTGGGACTAGCCAACACCGGGGAGCTGTTTTTT. Protein product: CASSLGLANTGELFF. The full variable domain, with the rest looked up from reference TRBV7-9 and TRBJ2-2, is DTGVSQNPRHKITKRGQNVTFRCDPISEHNRLYWYRQTLGQGPEFLTYFQNEAQLEKSRLLSDRFSAERPKGSFSTLEIQRTEQGDSAMYLCASSLGLANTGELFFGEGSRLTVL.

V is TRBV3-1 (or the pseudogene TRBV3-2) and J is TRBJ2-7; TRBD1 is a possible D gene (5 bases). CDR3 length: 15 amino acids. V was pared by 4 bases and J by 2 bases, with 15 bases between. Germline V gene sequence: CDR1 LGHDT, CDR2 YNNKEL (reference sequence). CDR3 region: CASSPLRQLTYEQYF. The DNA for the CDR3 is TGTGCCAGCAGCCCCCTCCGACAGCTGACCTACGAGCAGTACTTC.

The chain couples TRBV28 to TRBJ1-2; D gene ambiguous. The length of the CDR3 is 13 residues. Trimming removed 8 bases from V and 2 bases from J, with 12 bases in between. Germline-derived CDR1 and CDR2 are MDHEN and SYDVKM. Here the CDR3 DNA reads TGTGCCAGCTCCGCAGTCGTCAACTATGGCTACACCTTC. Translated, it gives CASSAVVNYGYTF.

The V gene is TRBV5-1, the J gene TRBJ2-1; 14 bases align to TRBD2. CDR3 length: 17 amino acids. CDR1 SGHRS and CDR2 YFSETQ come from the germline V gene. Trimming took 4 bases from V and 3 from J; bases not matched to a gene: 6. The CDR3 DNA is TGCGCCAGCAGCCATAGCGGACTAGCGGGAGGCTACAATGAGCAGTTCTTC. Translating gives CASSHSGLAGGYNEQFF.

This clone was recorded a few times. This chain connects TRBV18 to TRBJ1-5; TRBD1 agrees at 12 bases. V was clipped by 5 bases and J by 5 bases; unmatched bases: 22. The CDR3 runs 21 residues. Germline lookup yields CDR1 KGHSH and CDR2 LQKENI. This chain's CDR3 is CASSAGTGGGSPLGSYQPQHF. The CDR3 DNA reads as TGTGCCAGCTCAGCCGGGACAGGGGGCGGATCGCCACTGGGCAGCTATCAGCCCCAGCATTTT. Full variable domain (outside the CDR3, taken from reference TRBV18 and TRBJ1-5): NAGVMQNPRHLVRRRGQEARLRCSPMKGHSHVYWYRQLPEEGLKFMVYLQKENIIDESGMPKERFSAEFPKEGPSILRIQQVVRGDSAAYFCASSAGTGGGSPLGSYQPQHFGDGTRLSIL.

The rearrangement links TRBV11-1 to TRBJ1-1; D is uncertain. The V end was cut by 1 base, the J end by 3 bases, with 9 bases between. This CDR3 has 14 amino acids. Germline V lookup: CDR1 SGHAT, CDR2 FQDESV (reference sequence). CDR3 protein: CASSLDNSYTEAFF. CDR3 nucleotide sequence: TGTGCCAGCAGCTTAGATAACAGCTACACTGAAGCTTTCTTT.

The chain has TRBV7-9 and TRBJ1-2, with D possibly matching TRBD1 (5 bases). In germline, CDR1 is SEHNR, CDR2 FQNEAQ (reference sequence). Trimming pared 5 bases from V and 3 bases from J, leaving 19 bases between. There are 16 residues in the CDR3. CDR3 DNA sequence: TGTGCCAGCAGCGAACTCACTGGGAGGGGCCACTATGGCTACACCTTC. Translation gives CASSELTGRGHYGYTF.

The chain carries TRBV5-4 and TRBJ1-6; D is uncertain. V was pared by 3 bases and J by 3 bases, with 7 bases between. This CDR3 has 14 residues. Germline V gene sequence: CDR1 SGHNT, CDR2 YYREEE (reference sequence). The CDR3 nucleotides read TGTGCCAGCAGCTCGGTAAACTATAATTCACCCCTCCACTTT. The encoded protein is CASSSVNYNSPLHF.

J is TRBJ1-1 and V is TRBV27; 8 nucleotides align to TRBD1. The germline gives CDR1 MNHEY, CDR2 SMNVEV (reference sequence). The CDR3 loop spans 14 amino acids. The V gene end was trimmed by 3 bases and the J gene end by 5 bases; junction bases not matched to a gene: 5. DNA for the CDR3: TGTGCCAGCAGTTTCGGACAGGGTGGGACTGAAGCTTTCTTT. Translation gives CASSFGQGGTEAFF.

With respect to this clone: Other DNA sequences in the sample encode the same CDR3. This chain joins TRBV5-1 and TRBJ2-7, with 9 bases lining up with TRBD1. V lost 4 bases to trimming and J lost 1 base; unmatched junction nucleotides: 3. Germline CDR1 SGHRS, CDR2 YFSETQ. The CDR3 sequence is 14 residues long. The CDR3 DNA follows: TGCGCCAGCAGCACGGGACAGGGTTCCTACGAGCAGTACTTC. Translation gives CASSTGQGSYEQYF.

Regarding this clone: Other DNA sequences from this sample encode an identical CDR3 as well. The chain uses TRBV10-1 and TRBJ1-1, with D possibly being TRBD1 (5 bases). CDR1 is WNHNN and CDR2 is SYGVQD in the germline V gene (reference sequence). This CDR3 is built from 13 residues. V shed 2 bases and J shed 1 base, with 5 bases lying between them. The CDR3 is CASSEQGNTEAFF. As DNA, the CDR3 is TGCGCCAGCAGTGAGCAGGGGAACACTGAAGCTTTCTTT.

This clone appeared a single time. The chain joins TRBV30 to TRBJ2-1; possibly TRBD2 for D (7 bases). CDR3 length: 16 amino acids. V dropped 1 base and J dropped 3 bases, with 16 bases sitting between them. The germline gives CDR1 GTSNPN, CDR2 SVGIG (reference sequence). The CDR3 DNA sequence: TGTGCCTGGAGTGCGACCCGGGGGGCCCTCTACAATGAGCAGTTCTTC. Protein product: CAWSATRGALYNEQFF.